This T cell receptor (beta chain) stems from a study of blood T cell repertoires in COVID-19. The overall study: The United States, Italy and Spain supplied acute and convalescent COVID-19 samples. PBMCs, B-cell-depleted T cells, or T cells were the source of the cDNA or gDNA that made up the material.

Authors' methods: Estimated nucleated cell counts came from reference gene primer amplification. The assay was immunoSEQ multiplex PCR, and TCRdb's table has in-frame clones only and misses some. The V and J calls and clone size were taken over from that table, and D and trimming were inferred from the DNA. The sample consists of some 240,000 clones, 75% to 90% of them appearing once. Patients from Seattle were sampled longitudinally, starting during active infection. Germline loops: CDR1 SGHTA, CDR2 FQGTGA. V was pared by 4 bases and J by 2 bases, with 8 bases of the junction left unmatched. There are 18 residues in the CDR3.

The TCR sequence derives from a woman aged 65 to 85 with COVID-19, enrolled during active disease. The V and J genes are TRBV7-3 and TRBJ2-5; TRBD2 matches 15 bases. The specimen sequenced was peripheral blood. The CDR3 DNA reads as TGTGCCAGCAGCTCAGGACTAGCGGGAGGGCCAGGTCAAGAGACCCAGTACTTC. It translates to CASSSGLAGGPGQETQYF.